Listed below are T cell receptor beta chains from one sample, sequenced in a study of blood T cells in healthy people across ages. TCRdb reanalysed the 5' RACE reads using MiXCR and keeps one entry per CDR3 protein. The sample has some 700,000 distinct CDR3 sequences; 20% to 25% are singletons. Sequences were obtained from blood. The source is a man in his sixties or seventies in good health. The CDR3 runs from the conserved cysteine through the conserved F or W. A D gene is named only where the DNA matches it firmly. Size tells how often a clone was seen (once, few, many) or the class of an expanded clone, and some rows leave it out.

J | V | D | size | CDR3 | DNA
TRBJ2-1 | TRBV3-1 | TRBD2 | once | CASSPSSGGPNEQFF | TGTGCCAGCAGCCCCTCTAGCGGGGGGCCCAATGAGCAGTTCTTC
TRBJ2-3 | TRBV18 | NA | few | CAAPLPDTQYF | TGTGCCGCACCGCTTCCAGATACGCAGTATTTT
TRBJ2-3 | TRBV10-3 | TRBD2 | few | CAISEDGAGGLDTQYF | TGTGCCATCAGTGAGGACGGAGCGGGAGGGTTGGATACGCAGTATTTT
TRBJ2-2 | TRBV9 | NA | NA | CASSPTGIQTGELFF | TGTGCCAGCAGCCCGACCGGGATACAGACCGGGGAGCTGTTTTTT
TRBJ2-2 | TRBV14 | NA | few | CASSPRFQGELFF | TGTGCCAGCAGCCCGCGATTTCAGGGGGAGCTGTTTTTT
TRBJ2-5 | TRBV15 | TRBD2 | few | CATSRDSGLAGETQYF | TGTGCCACCAGCAGAGATTCGGGACTAGCCGGTGAGACCCAGTACTTC
TRBJ2-1 | TRBV5-1 | TRBD2 | NA | CASSSLAEGNNEQFF | TGCGCCAGCAGCTCGCTAGCGGAAGGAAACAATGAGCAGTTCTTC
TRBJ1-2 | TRBV2 | NA | few | CASSEASRLYGYTF | TGTGCCAGCAGTGAAGCGTCCAGGCTGTATGGCTACACCTTC
TRBJ2-2 | TRBV12-3/TRBV12-4 | NA | few | CASNIVLGTGELFF | TGTGCCAGCAATATAGTCCTAGGGACCGGGGAGCTGTTTTTT
TRBJ2-5 | TRBV7-3 | NA | few | CASSLGGAGPETQYF | TGTGCCAGCAGCTTAGGTGGGGCAGGTCCAGAGACCCAGTACTTC
TRBJ2-3 | TRBV12-3/TRBV12-4 | NA | few | CASSLNSGVNTQYF | TGTGCCAGCAGTTTAAATTCAGGGGTAAATACGCAGTATTTT
TRBJ1-1 | TRBV20-1 | NA | few | CSASSGVGATEAFF | TGCAGTGCTAGCTCGGGGGTGGGGGCCACTGAAGCTTTCTTT
TRBJ2-1 | TRBV20-1 | TRBD2 | few | CSARTPGLAGGSYNEQFF | TGCAGTGCTAGGACCCCGGGACTAGCGGGGGGCTCCTACAATGAGCAGTTCTTC
TRBJ1-3 | TRBV14 | NA | NA | CASSLLSSGNTIYF | TGTGCCAGCAGCCTTTTGAGCTCTGGAAACACCATATATTTT
TRBJ2-1 | TRBV12-3/TRBV12-4 | TRBD2 | NA | CASRPGTRGNEQFF | TGTGCCAGCAGACCCGGGACTAGGGGCAATGAGCAGTTCTTC
TRBJ2-1 | TRBV6-5 | TRBD2 | NA | CASSREGYSYNEQFF | TGTGCCAGCAGTAGGGAGGGCTACTCCTACAATGAGCAGTTCTTC
TRBJ2-3 | TRBV4-2 | NA | NA | CASSQAGINTDTQYF | TGTGCCAGCAGCCAAGCGGGAATCAACACAGATACGCAGTATTTT
TRBJ2-3 | TRBV3-1 | NA | NA | CASSQKGRLSTDTQYF | TGTGCCAGCAGCCAGAAGGGAAGGCTTAGCACAGATACGCAGTATTTT
TRBJ2-4 | TRBV20-1 | NA | NA | CSAEDGGYKNIQYF | TGCAGTGCTGAGGACGGGGGATACAAAAACATTCAGTACTTC
TRBJ2-7 | TRBV5-1 | TRBD1 | few | CASSRAGTGGFYRSYEQYF | TGCGCCAGCAGCCGGGCCGGGACAGGGGGCTTCTACCGTTCCTACGAGCAGTACTTC
TRBJ2-5 | TRBV12-3/TRBV12-4 | TRBD2 | NA | CASSSLVAGVETQYF | TGTGCCAGCAGTTCCCTGGTGGCGGGAGTAGAGACCCAGTACTTC
TRBJ2-1 | TRBV7-2 | TRBD2 | few | CASSSRGSGRVNEQFF | TGTGCCAGCAGCTCTCGGGGTAGCGGGAGGGTCAATGAGCAGTTCTTC
TRBJ2-1 | TRBV28 | TRBD2 | NA | CASRAGVTHIYNEQFF | TGTGCCAGCAGGGCGGGGGTCACCCACATATACAATGAGCAGTTCTTC
TRBJ2-2 | TRBV7-8 | TRBD2 | NA | CASTSGIYTGELFF | TGTGCCAGCACTAGCGGGATATATACCGGGGAGCTGTTTTTT
TRBJ2-3 | TRBV3-1 | TRBD2 | NA | CASSQRLAGGPYTQYF | TGTGCCAGCAGCCAACGACTAGCGGGGGGGCCATATACGCAGTATTTT
TRBJ2-1 | TRBV20-1 | TRBD2 | few | CSAPLAGRFNEQFF | TGCAGTGCTCCACTAGCGGGGAGGTTCAATGAGCAGTTCTTC
TRBJ1-1 | TRBV10-2 | NA | many | CASSDPNTEAFF | TGCGCCAGCAGTGACCCGAACACTGAAGCTTTCTTT
TRBJ2-2 | TRBV12-3/TRBV12-4 | NA | few | CASSLTVNANTGELFF | TGTGCCAGCAGTTTGACAGTGAACGCGAACACCGGGGAGCTGTTTTTT
TRBJ2-2 | TRBV24-1 | TRBD2 | NA | CATSDREREAWDRELFF | TGTGCCACCAGTGATCGAGAGCGGGAGGCGTGGGACCGGGAGCTGTTTTTT
TRBJ1-4 | TRBV11-3 | TRBD1 | NA | CASSWRRQGHDEKLFF | TGTGCCAGCAGCTGGAGAAGACAGGGACATGATGAAAAACTGTTTTTT
TRBJ1-2 | TRBV5-1 | TRBD1 | few | CASSLGRQGDGYTF | TGCGCCAGCAGCTTGGGACGACAGGGAGATGGCTACACCTTC